Described below is a single TCR beta chain sequence and its context. As yet, its antigen is unknown. The data stem from a study of cytomegalovirus exposure and HLA in healthy donors. Findings and caveats of the study: Later analysis demonstrated an association between a missense DCLRE1C variant and TCR beta V- and J-gene trimming.

Amplification used 60 Vbeta primers and 13 Jbeta primers. Sequencing used immunoSEQ multiplex PCR; TCRdb keeps in-frame clones, though not all of them. The sample comprises over 150,000 clones, 81% of which are singletons, and roughly an eighth rests with the top ten. Germline assignment: CDR1 SQVTM and CDR2 ANQGSEA. Between the trimmed V and J ends, which lost 4 bases and 5 bases, there was a span of 9 bases. CDR3 size: 11 residues. The sequence was obtained from a woman aged 45-65 years in good health and CMV-seronegative. The source material was PBMCs. The chain employs TRBV29-1 and TRBJ2-7, with D possibly matching TRBD2 (6 bases). CDR3 in amino acids: CSVAPGDEQYF. In nucleotides, the CDR3 is TGCAGCGTTGCTCCGGGGGACGAGCAGTACTTC.